A single sample is the source of the 32 T cell receptor beta chains below, sequenced in a study of blood T cell repertoires in COVID-19. Produced via immunoSEQ multiplex PCR; TCRdb's table is partial and in-frame only. The sample carries some 110,000 clones, roughly nine tenths recorded once. Sequencing used peripheral blood. These receptors were collected from a human donor with active COVID-19. The donor label of this sample is uncertain.

Written as DNA, the CDR3 is TGTGCCAGCAGCACATCGGGGGGGCCGAATACGCAGTATTTT. Translated, it gives CASSTSGGPNTQYF. The chain joins TRBV7-2 to TRBJ2-3, with TRBD2 identical over 8 bases. This CDR3 has 14 residues. The V segment lost 5 bases and the J segment 7 bases; nucleotides outside the gene matches: 8. Germline CDR1 reads SGHTA; CDR2 reads FQGNSA. Together with reference TRBV7-2 and TRBJ2-3, the CDR3 gives the full variable domain: GAGVSQSPSNKVTEKGKDVELRCDPISGHTALYWYRQSLGQGLEFLIYFQGNSAPDKSGLPSDRFSAERTGGSVSTLTIQRTQQEDSAVYLCASSTSGGPNTQYFGPGTRLTVL.

The chain uses TRBV9 and TRBJ2-1, with 10 bases aligning to TRBD2. Germline CDR1 and CDR2: SGDLS and YYNGEE. V was pared by 0 bases and J by 9 bases, with 9 bases of the junction left unmatched. This CDR3 comprises 16 residues. CDR3 region: CASSVVASGGAGEQFF. In DNA form, the CDR3 reads TGTGCCAGCAGCGTAGTCGCCAGCGGGGGGGCCGGTGAGCAGTTCTTC.

For this clone: Other DNA sequences of this sample code for an identical CDR3. The chain joins TRBV7-9 to TRBJ2-2; 13 bases map to TRBD2. The V segment lost 6 bases and the J segment 0 bases; nucleotides outside the gene matches: 4. Germline V CDR1 and CDR2: SEHNR, FQNEAQ (reference sequence). This CDR3 region has 17 residues. The CDR3 DNA follows: TGTGCCAGCAGACCACTAGCGGGGGGGCCGAACACCGGGGAGCTGTTTTTT. This encodes CASRPLAGGPNTGELFF. Looking up the rest from reference TRBV7-9 and TRBJ2-2 gives the full variable domain: DTGVSQNPRHKITKRGQNVTFRCDPISEHNRLYWYRQTLGQGPEFLTYFQNEAQLEKSRLLSDRFSAERPKGSFSTLEIQRTEQGDSAMYLCASRPLAGGPNTGELFFGEGSRLTVL.

The chain recombines TRBV27 with TRBJ1-5, with TRBD1 identical over 8 bases. Germline CDR1 reads MNHEY; CDR2 reads SMNVEV (reference sequence). The ends lost 5 bases at V and 7 bases at J; junction bases unmatched: 7. The CDR3 is 14 amino acids. The CDR3 loop reads CASSLGQGVQPQHF. The CDR3 DNA reads TGTGCCAGCAGTCTTGGACAGGGCGTCCAGCCCCAGCATTTT.

This chain links TRBV5-4 with TRBJ1-1, with 8 bases lining up with TRBD1. From germline, CDR1 is SGHNT and CDR2 YYREEE (reference sequence). The junction had 8 bases not matched to a gene; V was cut back by 4 bases and J by 0 bases. CDR3 length: 16 amino acids. The CDR3 loop is CASSQLTGALNTEAFF. In DNA, the CDR3 is TGTGCCAGCAGCCAACTGACAGGGGCGCTGAACACTGAAGCTTTCTTT.

This clone was counted a single time. V gene TRBV7-2 combines with J gene TRBJ1-5; D gene uncertain. Trimming pared 1 base from V and 9 bases from J, leaving 13 bases between. Germline CDR1 SGHTA, CDR2 FQGNSA. The CDR3 has 14 amino acids. For the CDR3, the DNA is TGTGCCAGCAGCTTAGGACAAATTGGTATGCCCCAGCATTTT. Amino acid sequence: CASSLGQIGMPQHF.

The sample holds many counts of this clone. V is TRBV5-6 and J is TRBJ1-1; perhaps TRBD1 as D (5 bases). Germline CDR1 is SGHDT and CDR2 is YYEEEE. The CDR3 contains 12 residues. V lost 4 bases and J 11 bases, leaving 15 bases between the germline ends. Here the CDR3 reads CASSHGTAGAFF. CDR3 in DNA: TGTGCCAGCAGCCATGGGACGGCGGGGGCTTTCTTT.

The chain is built from TRBV4-1 and TRBJ1-5; D is ambiguous. The CDR3 covers 15 residues. The germline V gene has CDR1 MGHRA and CDR2 YSYEKL. V lost 7 bases to trimming and J lost 3 bases, with 16 bases between them. CDR3 amino acids: CASTLSPSSNQPQHF. Here the CDR3 DNA reads TGCGCCAGCACTTTGTCTCCGAGTTCCAATCAGCCCCAGCATTTT.

The J gene is TRBJ2-7, the V gene TRBV14; tentative D call: TRBD2 (6 bases). Germline V CDR1 and CDR2: SGHDN, FVKESK. This CDR3 contains 19 residues. The germline V and J ends were trimmed by 0 bases and 0 bases, with 21 bases remaining between them. CDR3 protein: CASSQDRRAGTISSYEQYF. For the CDR3, the DNA is TGTGCCAGCAGCCAAGATAGAAGGGCGGGAACGATAAGCTCCTACGAGCAGTACTTC.

This rearrangement joins TRBV29-1 to TRBJ1-1; D perhaps matches TRBD1 (5 bases). The CDR3 loop spans 13 amino acids. The V end was cut by 5 bases, the J end by 5 bases, with 15 bases between. Per the germline V gene, CDR1 is SQVTM and CDR2 is ANQGSEA. CDR3 nucleotides: TGCAGCGTTCAAAAGGGGTATCGTACTGAAGCTTTCTTT. As protein: CSVQKGYRTEAFF.

V and J are TRBV7-3 and TRBJ2-2, with a tentative D call TRBD1 (6 bases). The CDR3 loop spans 15 amino acids. From germline, CDR1 is SGHTA and CDR2 FQGTGA. The V gene lost 5 bases and the J gene lost 6 bases, with 16 bases spanning the gap. CDR3 nucleotide sequence: TGTGCCAGCAGCGCCCGATTGGGGGCGGCCGGGGAGCTGTTTTTT. This sequence encodes CASSARLGAAGELFF.

The rearrangement uses TRBV4-3 and TRBJ2-3, with 10 bases lining up with TRBD2. Per the germline V gene, CDR1 is LGHNA and CDR2 is YSLEER. The V and J ends lost 4 bases and 1 base, in that order; junction bases with no gene match: 2. The CDR3 runs to 15 residues. The CDR3 here is CASSLGTSGTDTQYF. In DNA, the CDR3 is TGCGCCAGCAGCCTTGGGACTAGCGGCACAGATACGCAGTATTTT.

This chain connects TRBV19 to TRBJ2-6; no reliable D call. The CDR3 runs to 14 residues. V gave up 4 bases and J gave up 1 base, with 5 bases separating them. Germline V gives CDR1 LNHDA, CDR2 SQIVND (reference sequence). The CDR3 DNA follows: TGTGCCAGTAGTACCCAATCTGGGGCCAACGTCCTGACTTTC. Translated, it gives CASSTQSGANVLTF.

This clone has a handful of counts. V usage is TRBV5-1 and J usage is TRBJ2-1; 8 bases align to TRBD2. In germline, CDR1 is SGHRS, CDR2 YFSETQ. V shed 10 bases and J 8 bases; nucleotides not matched to a gene: 8. This CDR3 contains 12 residues. CDR3 bases: TGCGCCTCCAGGACTAGCATGCATGAGCAGTTCTTC. Amino acid sequence: CASRTSMHEQFF.

The rearrangement joins TRBV19 to TRBJ2-1; D is perhaps TRBD2 (5 bases). V dropped 5 bases and J dropped 2 bases, with 7 bases sitting between them. Per the germline V gene, CDR1 is LNHDA and CDR2 is SQIVND (reference sequence). CDR3 length equals 13 residues. The CDR3 reads CASSVGAYNEQFF. The CDR3 DNA sequence: TGTGCCAGTAGTGTCGGGGCCTACAATGAGCAGTTCTTC.

The chain has TRBV6-5 and TRBJ1-5, with TRBD1 matching 9 bases. The CDR3 extends over 14 amino acids. Trimming took 6 bases from V and 7 from J; bases not matched to a gene: 7. In germline, CDR1 is MNHEY, CDR2 SVGAGI. The CDR3 DNA follows: TGTGCCAGCAGGGGGACAGGGCGAGACCAGCCCCAGCATTTT. Protein product: CASRGTGRDQPQHF.

The chain couples TRBV9 to TRBJ1-1, with 10 positions matching TRBD1. In germline, CDR1 is SGDLS, CDR2 YYNGEE. J was trimmed by 0 bases and V by 4 bases; bases with no gene match: 6. The CDR3 loop spans 16 amino acids. CDR3 DNA: TGTGCCAGCAGCCCCGGCGGGACAGGGGTGAACACTGAAGCTTTCTTT. Protein product: CASSPGGTGVNTEAFF.

The CDR3: CASSYPTGLAGGGADTQYF. Here the CDR3 DNA reads TGTGCCAGCAGCTACCCAACGGGACTAGCGGGGGGCGGGGCAGATACGCAGTATTTT. The chain links TRBV7-2 to TRBJ2-3, with 15 nucleotides matching TRBD2. CDR3 length: 19 residues. Germline V gives CDR1 SGHTA, CDR2 FQGNSA. Trimming cost V 4 bases and J 4 bases; bases outside gene matches: 12.

This rearrangement joins TRBV5-4 to TRBJ2-3; 9 bases align to TRBD2. The CDR3 is made up of 14 amino acids. CDR1 and CDR2 (germline): SGHNT, YYREEE (reference sequence). V was pared by 3 bases and J by 3 bases, with 2 bases of the junction left unmatched. DNA of the CDR3: TGTGCCAGCAGCTCAGCGGGAGGAACAGATACGCAGTATTTT. This codes for CASSSAGGTDTQYF.

The rearrangement uses TRBV9 and TRBJ2-2, with D unresolved. Trimming took 0 bases from V and 6 from J, leaving 15 bases between them. Germline lookup yields CDR1 SGDLS and CDR2 YYNGEE. This CDR3 is 16 amino acids long. The chain's CDR3 is CASSVASTVFAGELFF. The CDR3 DNA is TGTGCCAGCAGCGTAGCTTCTACGGTTTTCGCCGGGGAGCTGTTTTTT. The whole variable domain, remainder taken from reference TRBV9 and TRBJ2-2, is DSGVTQTPKHLITATGQRVTLRCSPRSGDLSVYWYQQSLDQGLQFLIQYYNGEERAKGNILERFSAQQFPDLHSELNLSSLELGDSALYFCASSVASTVFAGELFFGEGSRLTVL.

The genes are TRBV28 and TRBJ2-7, with D maybe TRBD2 (5 bases). Germline values: CDR1 MDHEN, CDR2 SYDVKM. The CDR3 loop spans 14 amino acids. Trimming removed 0 bases at V and 13 bases at J, with 19 bases between. CDR3 coding DNA: TGTGCCAGCAGTTTATGGGGGAACGGCTTTGGACTCTACTTC. Protein sequence: CASSLWGNGFGLYF. Variable domain in full (rest from reference TRBV28 and TRBJ2-7): DVKVTQSSRYLVKRTGEKVFLECVQDMDHENMFWYRQDPGLGLRLIYFSYDVKMKEKGDIPEGYSVSREKKERFSLILESASTNQTSMYLCASSLWGNGFGLYFGPGTRLTVT.

The gene calls are TRBV18 and TRBJ1-2; 9 positions match TRBD1. Germline CDR1 KGHSH, CDR2 LQKENI. The CDR3 consists of 17 residues. V trimming: 2 bases; J trimming: 2 bases; junction bases outside the gene matches: 9. The CDR3 DNA follows: TGTGCCAGCTCACCAAAGGGACAGGGAGGCGGCAACTATGGCTACACCTTC. It specifies CASSPKGQGGGNYGYTF. Filled out from reference TRBV18 and TRBJ1-2, the complete variable domain reads NAGVMQNPRHLVRRRGQEARLRCSPMKGHSHVYWYRQLPEEGLKFMVYLQKENIIDESGMPKERFSAEFPKEGPSILRIQQVVRGDSAAYFCASSPKGQGGGNYGYTFGSGTRLTVV.

The chain recombines TRBV2 with TRBJ1-2; D is ambiguous. Germline V CDR1 and CDR2: SNHLY, FYNNEI. V shed 8 bases and J shed 2 bases, with 15 bases lying between them. This CDR3 is 14 amino acids long. The CDR3 nucleotides are TGTGCCAGCGGTACGAATTCGGAGAACTATGGCTACACCTTC. Residues: CASGTNSENYGYTF.

The chain uses TRBV24-1 and TRBJ2-4; D is unclear. Trimming stripped 6 bases from V and 0 bases from J, with 5 bases between. The CDR3 loop spans 13 amino acids. CDR1 is KGHDR, CDR2 SFDVKD, per germline. DNA of the CDR3: TGTGCCACCAGTCACAGAGCCAAAAACATTCAGTACTTC. It specifies CATSHRAKNIQYF.

V usage is TRBV5-6 and J usage is TRBJ2-1; D is possibly TRBD1 (7 bases). Germline CDR1 SGHDT, CDR2 YYEEEE. Trimming pared 4 bases from V and 10 bases from J, leaving 18 bases between. This CDR3 is built from 14 residues. The CDR3 is CASSGNNRGGEQFF. The CDR3 DNA reads as TGTGCCAGCAGCGGGAATAACAGGGGAGGAGAGCAGTTCTTC.

The chain employs TRBV30 and TRBJ1-3; D perhaps matches TRBD1 (6 bases). CDR3 length: 16 amino acids. V was shortened by 0 bases and J by 5 bases, with 17 bases between the two germline ends. Germline CDR1 GTSNPN, CDR2 SVGIG (reference sequence). The CDR3 sequence is CAWSVLGARTRNTIYF. In nucleotides, the CDR3 is TGTGCCTGGAGTGTACTGGGGGCCCGAACTAGAAACACCATATATTTT.

The chain has TRBV4-1 and TRBJ1-6; tentative D call: TRBD1 (6 bases). Trimming left V 4 bases short and J 7 bases short, with 17 bases between. Germline V gives CDR1 MGHRA, CDR2 YSYEKL. CDR3 length: 16 amino acids. The CDR3 DNA follows: TGCGCCAGCAGCCGCGGGGGCCCAATGGAGAATTCACCCCTCCACTTT. The encoded protein is CASSRGGPMENSPLHF.

The CDR3 DNA is TGTGCCAGCAGTGACAGAGGCGAGACCCAGTACTTC. It codes for CASSDRGETQYF. The chain combines TRBV2 with TRBJ2-5; D not certain. V was cut by 3 bases and J by 5 bases, with 7 bases left in between. The CDR3 sequence is 12 residues long. The germline CDR1 and CDR2 sequences are SNHLY and FYNNEI. Filled out from reference TRBV2 and TRBJ2-5, the complete variable domain reads EPEVTQTPSHQVTQMGQEVILRCVPISNHLYFYWYRQILGQKVEFLVSFYNNEISEKSEIFDDQFSVERPDGSNFTLKIRSTKLEDSAMYFCASSDRGETQYFGPGTRLLVL.

The V call is TRBV29-1, the J call TRBJ1-4; TRBD1 aligns across 7 bases. The CDR3 sequence is 13 residues long. Germline loops: CDR1 SQVTM, CDR2 ANQGSEA. V lost 6 bases, J lost 4 bases, and 5 bases stayed unmatched. The CDR3 DNA follows: TGCAGCGTGTCCGGGACAGTTAATGAAAAACTGTTTTTT. Its translation: CSVSGTVNEKLFF. The entire variable domain, with the rest obtained from reference TRBV29-1 and TRBJ1-4, is as follows: SAVISQKPSRDICQRGTSLTIQCQVDSQVTMMFWYRQQPGQSLTLIATANQGSEATYESGFVIDKFPISRPNLTFSTLTVSNMSPEDSSIYLCSVSGTVNEKLFFGSGTQLSVL.

The V call is TRBV4-1, the J call TRBJ1-1, with TRBD1 matching over 12 bases. This CDR3 contains 16 residues. V was pared by 2 bases and J by 6 bases, with 7 bases of the junction left unmatched. From germline, CDR1 is MGHRA and CDR2 YSYEKL. CDR3 in DNA: TGCGCCAGCAGCCAACTACCGGGACAGGGGGCGGCTGAAGCTTTCTTT. Protein: CASSQLPGQGAAEAFF.

This chain joins TRBV5-6 and TRBJ1-5, with D perhaps TRBD1 (6 bases). V lost 5 bases, J lost 6 bases, and 15 bases lay in between. This CDR3 contains 14 residues. The germline CDR1 and CDR2 sequences are SGHDT and YYEEEE. CDR3 nucleotides: TGTGCCAGCAGTATACAGGGAGTGGCTCAGCCCCAGCATTTT. Residues: CASSIQGVAQPQHF.

This sequence joins TRBV4-3 and TRBJ2-7; the D gene is possibly TRBD2 (5 bases). The germline V gene encodes CDR1 LGHNA and CDR2 YSLEER. The CDR3 has 16 amino acids. The V gene lost 0 bases and the J gene lost 2 bases, with 14 bases spanning the gap. CDR3: CASSQDLARRAYEQYF. As DNA, the CDR3 is TGCGCCAGCAGCCAAGATCTCGCCAGGCGGGCCTACGAGCAGTACTTC.